This T cell receptor beta chain was recorded in a study of shared clonotypes between healthy human individuals. The V gene lost 7 bases and the J gene lost 3 bases, with 15 bases spanning the gap. The CDR3 sequence is 14 residues long. Germline V CDR1 and CDR2: MGHDK, SYGVNS. Sequenced by immunoSEQ multiplex PCR; TCRdb stores in-frame clones only, minus some. The profile covers 70,000 to 95,000 clones, with over 55% appearing a single time and around 50% taken by the ten largest. The source material was memory CD8+ T cells sorted from blood. Documented subset: CD45RO+ cells pooled with CCR7-negative TemRA cells. The sequence came from a man younger than 45 in good health. The chain links TRBV25-1 to TRBJ2-5, with D possibly matching TRBD2 (5 bases). CDR3 sequence: CASTQNGEKETQYF. The CDR3 DNA follows: TGTGCCAGCACCCAAAACGGGGAAAAAGAGACCCAGTACTTC.